This note documents a single T cell receptor (beta chain) sequence. This clonotype has a handful of counts. Its cognate antigen has yet to be identified. Per-base qualities were not stored, and no clone one base away is much larger. The data were taken from a study of T cell repertoires in cytomegalovirus infection (dated by TCRdb to the late 2010s). Concerning the study at large: Recently identified HLA-C-restricted CMV epitopes, whose presentation resists viral immunomodulation, were targeted by peptide stimulations together with well-studied HLA-B-restricted epitopes. Donor HLA type was relevant to the analysis, as public TCR beta signatures indicated carriage of CMV infection together with the matching HLA type. Summary of the overall study and its limitations: Cumulative frequency of public TCR beta family members discriminated carriers of CMV infection plus the relevant HLA type in this cohort and an independent approximately 360-donor cohort. The ex vivo response was dominated by HLA-C-restricted CMV-specific TCR beta clonotypes, which also provided the single most frequent clonotype in two of eight donors.

The CDR3 measures 14 amino acids from cysteine to phenylalanine. Only CDR3 DNA is held: 42 bases, read in frame from base 1. Trimming takes 0 bases from V and 5 bases from J, and the germline ends sit 10 bases apart. CDR1 and CDR2 (MNHEY, SVGEGT) derive from the germline V gene. The treatment or condition label on this specimen signifies: in vitro stimulation with specific CMV peptide epitopes to enrich CMV-specific T cells. These reads were obtained on an Illumina HiSeq 1500. TCRdb handled the public reads itself, with Q25 trimming in fastp and clone calling in MiXCR, and kept productive beta chains. A single entry per CDR3 protein holds the most common genes and DNA from its merged rows. The sample data list 450,000 to 600,000 distinct CDR3 sequences, and approximately 46% of these were observed just once. Of the sample, 40% to 50% is held by the ten largest clones.

This clonotype was sampled from a human donor in good health (CMV status not recorded). Some clones in this sample may be carry-over from other donors' samples. The V and J genes are TRBV6-2 or TRBV6-3 and TRBJ1-1; no D segment can be confidently identified. Sequencing was performed on cultured PBMCs, taken from culture after CMV antigen stimulation. The DNA sequence reads TGTGCCAGCAGTTACTCCCCTGCGGAGACTGAAGCTTTCTTT. This yields the protein CASSYSPAETEAFF.